These 17 T cell receptor beta chains originate from one sample sequenced in a study of breast tumors, draining lymph nodes, adjacent tissues (dated by TCRdb to about 2016). Lymph node samples were obtained from the axillary draining lymph nodes of breast cancer patients. The library relied on multiplex PCR. TCRdb lists the instrument as Illumina HiSeq 2000. TCRdb reprocessing: public reads trimmed at Q25 with fastp, clones called with MiXCR, in-frame beta chains kept. Rows are unified per CDR3 protein, each entry keeping the most common DNA and genes. This sample holds 150,000 to 200,000 distinct CDR3 sequences; 33% were observed only once. The ten largest clonotypes hold over 3.5% of the sample. The specimen sequenced was axillary lymph node tissue. The receptors derive from a female donor with breast cancer. Some clones in this sample may be carry-over from other donors' samples.

This clonotype was seen at least ten times. The chain uses TRBV4-3 and TRBJ2-7; possibly TRBD2 for D (5 bases). Germline V gene data show CDR1 as LGHNA and CDR2 as YSLEER. The CDR3 is 14 amino acids. V lost 0 bases to trimming and J lost 3 bases, with 9 bases between them. This CDR3 is CASSQDRLFYEQYF. Written as DNA, the CDR3 is TGCGCCAGCAGCCAAGATCGACTATTCTACGAGCAGTACTTC.

In the case of this clonotype: The junction and the germline gene differ at one end; a read error may be behind it. The rearrangement uses TRBV2 and TRBJ1-1, with D hard to call. CDR3 length: 14 residues. Germline V lookup: CDR1 SNHLY, CDR2 FYNNEI. CDR3 nucleotides: TGTGCCAGCAGTGATGTTCTCCAGAACACTGAAGCTCTCTTT. Its translation: CASSDVLQNTEALF.

About this clonotype itself: Possible read error: a much larger clone is one base away. J is TRBJ1-2 and V is TRBV18; tentative D call: TRBD1 (6 bases). This CDR3 contains 14 residues. Germline-derived CDR1 and CDR2 are KGHSH and LQKENI. CDR3 bases: TGTGTCAGCTCCCCTAAGGGGGACGGCTATGGCTACACCTTC. Amino acid sequence: CVSSPKGDGYGYTF.

Notes on this clonotype: Being one base from a much bigger clone, this may be a read error. The chain couples TRBV2 to TRBJ2-4; 7 bases match TRBD1. The V gene end was trimmed by 8 bases and the J gene end by 6 bases; junction bases not matched to a gene: 7. In germline, CDR1 is SNHLY, CDR2 FYNNEI. The CDR3 runs 13 residues. The CDR3 region has the DNA TGTGCCAGCGGAGCAAACAGGGGAAACATTCAGTACTTC. It translates to CASGANRGNIQYF.

On this clonotype itself: At one boundary the junction diverges from the germline segment, which might be a read error. The chain has TRBV20-1 and TRBJ1-3; 8 bases are shared with TRBD1. The CDR3 runs 15 residues. Germline V gene data show CDR1 as DFQATT and CDR2 as SNEGSKA (reference sequence). Here the CDR3 DNA reads TGCAGTGCTAGTGAGGACAGGGCATCTGGAGACACCATATATTTT. It specifies CSASEDRASGDTIYF.

This clonotype was seen repeatedly, ten times or more. The rearrangement joins TRBV7-9 to TRBJ2-3, with 7 nucleotides matching TRBD1. The CDR3 contains 15 residues. Trimming removed 6 bases from V and 0 bases from J; junction bases left unmatched: 6. Germline CDR1 reads SEHNR; CDR2 reads FQNEAQ (reference sequence). The CDR3 loop reads CASSRDSSSTDTQYF. DNA of the CDR3: TGTGCCAGCAGTCGGGACAGTTCTAGCACAGATACGCAGTATTTT.

With respect to this clonotype: One base away lies a much larger clone, so this may be a sequencing read error. The chain is built from TRBV11-2 and TRBJ2-7; D possibly uses TRBD1 or TRBD2 (5 bases each). CDR3 length: 13 amino acids. Germline V gene data show CDR1 as SGHAT and CDR2 as FQNNGV. The V and J ends lost 1 base and 6 bases respectively, with 10 bases between them. The CDR3 bases are TGTGCCAGCAGCTTAGTGAGGGGTCCCGAGCAGTACTTC. Amino acid sequence: CASSLVRGPEQYF.

Many counts were recorded for this clonotype. The V and J genes are TRBV6-5 and TRBJ2-7; possibly TRBD1 for D (6 bases). The V end was cut by 2 bases, the J end by 6 bases, with 11 bases between. CDR1 is MNHEY and CDR2 is SVGAGI in the germline V gene. This CDR3 contains 13 residues. The CDR3 bases are TGTGCCAGCAGTTACGATACAGGGAGCGAGCAGTACTTC. Protein: CASSYDTGSEQYF.

This clonotype was detected many times. V and J are TRBV29-1 and TRBJ2-2, with 7 bases fitting TRBD2. The CDR3 contains 14 residues. Germline trimming cut 2 bases from V and 4 bases from J; bases unmatched to any gene: 4. Germline V gene sequence: CDR1 SQVTM, CDR2 ANQGSEA. CDR3 coding DNA: TGCAGCGTTGAACTAGCGGAGGCCACCGGGGAGCTGTTTTTT. This gives the protein CSVELAEATGELFF.

In its sample, this clonotype was seen many times. The chain has TRBV27 and TRBJ2-3; 9 nucleotides agree with TRBD1. V gave up 5 bases and J gave up 6 bases; unmatched junction bases: 9. This CDR3 is built from 15 residues. The germline V gene encodes CDR1 MNHEY and CDR2 SMNVEV (reference sequence). The CDR3 here is CASSGQGTSVDTQYF. The CDR3 DNA follows: TGTGCCAGCAGTGGACAGGGGACTTCCGTGGATACGCAGTATTTT.

V usage is TRBV5-1 and J usage is TRBJ1-1; 7 nucleotides match TRBD1. This CDR3 is built from 16 residues. Trimming took 0 bases from V and 5 from J; bases not matched to a gene: 10. The germline V gene encodes CDR1 SGHRS and CDR2 YFSETQ. CDR3 nucleotide sequence: TGCGCCAGCAGCTTGGACCGAACAGGGGTGTTAACTGAAGCTTTCTTT. Translated, it gives CASSLDRTGVLTEAFF.

At least ten counts were recorded for this clonotype. The chain couples TRBV4-3 to TRBJ1-2, with TRBD1 matching 12 bases. With V trimmed by 3 bases and J by 7 bases, 3 bases remained unmatched. Germline V gene data show CDR1 as LGHNA and CDR2 as YSLEER. The CDR3 contains 14 residues. The CDR3 spells CASSQGQGAGGYTF. The DNA of the CDR3 is TGCGCCAGCAGCCAGGGACAGGGGGCGGGTGGCTACACCTTC.

This clonotype has just a few counts. The chain is built from TRBV9 and TRBJ1-2, with 11 bases fitting TRBD1. CDR3 length: 14 residues. From germline, CDR1 is SGDLS and CDR2 YYNGEE. Trimming took 4 bases from V and 5 from J; bases not matched to a gene: 4. The CDR3 is CASSPGTGGYGYTF. CDR3 in DNA: TGTGCCAGCAGCCCCGGGACAGGGGGTTATGGCTACACCTTC.

Remarks on this clonotype: A much larger clone is a single base away; this may be a read error. Because it lacks the conserved phenylalanine or tryptophan at the end, this CDR3 is likely a read error. The V and J genes are TRBV18 and TRBJ2-7; 8 nucleotides agree with TRBD1. V dropped 3 bases and J dropped 5; count of bases not matched to a gene: 12. Germline assignment: CDR1 KGHSH and CDR2 LQKENI. The CDR3 extends over 16 amino acids. In DNA, the CDR3 is TGTGCCAGCTCACCGTTTAGTCAGGGGGCAAGGAACGAGCAGTACATC. It yields the protein CASSPFSQGARNEQYI.

Details on this clonotype: This sequence may be a read error, since a much larger clone differs from it by one base. The rearrangement uses TRBV2 and TRBJ1-2; TRBD1 might be the D (6 bases). This CDR3 is 14 amino acids long. V lost 6 bases, J lost 7 bases, and 18 bases lay in between. The germline V gene encodes CDR1 SNHLY and CDR2 FYNNEI. The CDR3 reads CASRQTGSDFGYTF. The CDR3 DNA reads TGTGCCAGCAGACAAACAGGGTCTGACTTTGGCTACACCTTC.

In this sample, this clonotype turned up many times. The J gene is TRBJ1-5, the V gene TRBV6-4, with 7 nucleotides matching TRBD1. This CDR3 has 16 amino acids. Germline CDR1 is MRHNA and CDR2 is SNTAGT. V gave up 0 bases and J gave up 0 bases; unmatched junction bases: 2. Here the CDR3 DNA reads TGTGCCAGCAGTGACTCGGAGGGGGCTAGCAATCAGCCCCAGCATTTT. Protein: CASSDSEGASNQPQHF.

Comment on this clonotype: Possible read error: a much larger clone is one base away. The chain employs TRBV20-1 and TRBJ2-3; D unresolved. The CDR3 sequence is 12 residues long. From germline, CDR1 is DFQATT and CDR2 SNEGSKA (reference sequence). The CDR3 reads CSARSILDTPYF. CDR3 bases: TGCAGTGCTAGGAGTATCTTGGATACGCCGTATTTT.